Presented here are 22 T cell receptor beta chains from one specimen sequenced in a study of long-term antiretroviral therapy in people with HIV. Sequencing relied on immunoSEQ assay v3.0, run at survey level. Sequenced by immunoSEQ multiplex PCR; TCRdb stores in-frame clones only, minus some. The data hold 25,000 to 35,000 clones, with about 90% observed a single time. This specimen consisted of unsorted PBMCs, obtained 1.8 years after starting antiretroviral therapy. These receptor sequences come from a woman under 30 with HIV.

The chain joins TRBV28 to TRBJ1-5, with 11 bases lining up with TRBD1. This CDR3 spans 15 amino acids. With V trimmed by 2 bases and J by 6 bases, 3 bases remained unmatched. The germline CDR1 and CDR2 sequences are MDHEN and SYDVKM. CDR3 sequence: CASSLGTGGIQPQHF. For the CDR3, the DNA is TGTGCCAGCAGTTTAGGGACAGGGGGTATTCAGCCCCAGCATTTT.

This chain joins TRBV27 and TRBJ1-4; no clear D gene. Germline assignment: CDR1 MNHEY and CDR2 SMNVEV (reference sequence). Trimming cost V 0 bases and J 3 bases, with 5 bases left between them. This CDR3 has 14 amino acids. The DNA for the CDR3 is TGTGCCAGCAGTTTATCAGGGTCTAATGAAAAACTGTTTTTT. This encodes CASSLSGSNEKLFF.

CDR3 DNA sequence: TGTGCCTTTTCATTCTCCTGCTCCGAGCAGTACTTC. It codes for CAFSFSCSEQYF. The chain carries TRBV30 and TRBJ2-7; D uncertain. Trimming pared 7 bases from V and 6 bases from J, leaving 16 bases between. CDR1 is GTSNPN, CDR2 SVGIG, per germline (reference sequence). This CDR3 comprises 12 residues.

Worth noting for this clone: An end of the junction does not agree with germline; a read error may underlie this. V and J are TRBV7-8 and TRBJ2-6; D may be TRBD2 (6 bases). The CDR3 sequence is 17 residues long. CDR1 SGHVS and CDR2 FQNEAQ come from the germline V gene. This chain's CDR3 is CASSLRDSPPGVNVLTF. CDR3 in DNA: TGTGCCAGCAGCTTACGGGACTCCCCTCCTGGGGTCAACGTCCTGACTTTC. Complete variable domain (other parts from reference TRBV7-8 and TRBJ2-6): GAGVSQSPRYKVAKRGQDVALRCDPISGHVSLFWYQQALGQGPEFLTYFQNEAQLDKSGLPSDRFFAERPEGSVSTLKIQRTQQEDSAVYLCASSLRDSPPGVNVLTFGAGSRLTVL.

The V call is TRBV15, the J call TRBJ2-3; 14 nucleotides match TRBD2. V was clipped by 1 base and J by 1 base; unmatched bases: 10. In germline, CDR1 is LNHNV, CDR2 YYDKDF (reference sequence). The CDR3 totals 20 residues. DNA of the CDR3: TGTGCCACCAGCAGAGGGATCAGACTAGCGGGAGGGCCGGGCACAGATACGCAGTATTTT. Its translation is CATSRGIRLAGGPGTDTQYF.

This sequence joins TRBV7-6 and TRBJ2-7; the match to TRBD2 covers 8 bases. V shed 1 base and J 4 bases; nucleotides not matched to a gene: 12. CDR3 length equals 17 residues. Germline V gene data show CDR1 as SGHVS and CDR2 as FNYEAQ. The DNA for the CDR3 is TGTGCCAGCAGCTTAGTCGGGGGGGAGCGTATTCTATACGAGCAGTACTTC. Amino acids: CASSLVGGERILYEQYF. Drawing the rest from reference TRBV7-6 and TRBJ2-7, the complete variable domain is GAGVSQSPRYKVTKRGQDVALRCDPISGHVSLYWYRQALGQGPEFLTYFNYEAQQDKSGLPNDRFSAERPEGSISTLTIQRTEQRDSAMYRCASSLVGGERILYEQYFGPGTRLTVT.

A few counts support this clone. The chain employs TRBV6-1 and TRBJ2-7, with 8 nucleotides matching TRBD1. V lost 1 base and J lost 1; bases outside the gene matches: 3. The CDR3 has 15 amino acids. Germline CDR1 MNHNS, CDR2 SASEGT. The CDR3 DNA sequence: TGTGCCAGCAGTGAAGAGGGGACAGGTTCCTACGAGCAGTACTTC. This sequence encodes CASSEEGTGSYEQYF.

V gene TRBV28 combines with J gene TRBJ1-1, with D hard to call. The CDR3 covers 11 residues. V was shortened by 4 bases and J by 4 bases, with 4 bases between the two germline ends. From germline, CDR1 is MDHEN and CDR2 SYDVKM. The CDR3 DNA sequence: TGTGCCAGCAGTTACCCCACTGAAGCTTTCTTT. It encodes CASSYPTEAFF.

The chain joins TRBV7-3 to TRBJ2-7, with TRBD1 matching over 7 bases. V lost 2 bases to trimming and J lost 4 bases; unmatched junction nucleotides: 11. The germline V gene has CDR1 SGHTA and CDR2 FQGTGA. This CDR3 spans 16 amino acids. For the CDR3, the DNA is TGTGCCAGCAGCTTATCTGGACAGGAGATCCATTACGAGCAGTACTTC. Translating gives CASSLSGQEIHYEQYF.

This clone was recorded only once. The chain combines TRBV4-2 with TRBJ2-2; no clear D. The V end lost 3 bases, the J end lost 0 bases, and 14 bases lay between the germline ends. The germline gives CDR1 LGHNA, CDR2 YNFKEQ. The CDR3 length is 17 residues. CDR3 residues: CASSHLQRTANTGELFF. The CDR3 nucleotides are TGTGCCAGCAGCCACCTCCAAAGGACGGCGAACACCGGGGAGCTGTTTTTT.

The CDR3 DNA sequence: TGTGCCAGCAGTTTTAACGCATGGGGTGGTGGAAACACCATATATTTT. It encodes CASSFNAWGGGNTIYF. V gene TRBV28 combines with J gene TRBJ1-3; D gene ambiguous. Trimming took off 3 bases at V and 3 bases at J, with 15 bases between the two ends. Germline CDR1 reads MDHEN; CDR2 reads SYDVKM. The CDR3 is 16 amino acids.

V and J are TRBV12-5 and TRBJ1-1; D ambiguous. The germline gives CDR1 LGHNT, CDR2 FRNRAP. The CDR3 contains 12 residues. Trimming cost V 4 bases and J 4 bases, with 7 bases left between them. The CDR3 DNA follows: TGTGCTAGTGGTTCGCGGGTCACTGAAGCTTTCTTT. Its protein is CASGSRVTEAFF.

The DNA of the CDR3 is TGTGCCAGCAGTTTACCCGGGACAGGGAGGCTCGAGCAGTACTTC. Amino acids: CASSLPGTGRLEQYF. The V gene is TRBV28, the J gene TRBJ2-7; 9 bases fit TRBD1. V lost 2 bases, J lost 6 bases, and 8 bases stayed unmatched. Per the germline V gene, CDR1 is MDHEN and CDR2 is SYDVKM. This CDR3 is built from 15 residues.

This clone appeared a few times. This chain uses TRBV6-6 with TRBJ2-3; D call uncertain. The ends were cut back, 7 bases at V and 6 bases at J, with 11 bases in the middle. Germline V gene sequence: CDR1 MNHNY, CDR2 SVGAGI (reference sequence). The CDR3 covers 12 residues. CDR3 protein: CASTLLRDTQYF. CDR3 nucleotides: TGTGCCAGCACCCTCCTTAGGGATACGCAGTATTTT.

V and J are TRBV5-5 and TRBJ2-7; the D gene is possibly TRBD1 (5 bases). This CDR3 spans 15 amino acids. The germline V and J ends were trimmed by 0 bases and 1 base, with 11 bases remaining between them. Germline-derived CDR1 and CDR2 are SGHKS and YYEKEE (reference sequence). DNA of the CDR3: TGTGCCAGCAGCTTGGGTAGGGGATCTTCCTACGAGCAGTACTTC. Translating gives CASSLGRGSSYEQYF.

This clone has just a few counts. The rearrangement uses TRBV27 and TRBJ1-5; D is unresolved. Trimming left V 3 bases short and J 3 bases short, with 6 bases between. The CDR3 spans 13 residues. Per germline, CDR1 MNHEY and CDR2 SMNVEV (reference sequence). CDR3: CASSFGVNQPQHF. CDR3 in DNA: TGTGCCAGCAGTTTTGGGGTCAATCAGCCCCAGCATTTT.

Only one count was recorded for this clone. The chain combines TRBV5-6 with TRBJ2-6; D gene uncertain. The CDR3 consists of 15 residues. The V end lost 0 bases, the J end lost 1 base, and 5 bases lay between the germline ends. The germline V gene encodes CDR1 SGHDT and CDR2 YYEEEE. The CDR3 loop reads CASSLAESGANVLTF. In nucleotides, the CDR3 is TGTGCCAGCAGCTTGGCTGAGTCTGGGGCCAACGTCCTGACTTTC.

The J gene is TRBJ2-7, the V gene TRBV7-3; D possibly uses TRBD1 or TRBD2 (5 bases each). The CDR3 length is 13 residues. V lost 1 base to trimming and J lost 7 bases, with 11 bases between them. CDR1 is SGHTA and CDR2 is FQGTGA in the germline V gene. The CDR3 DNA reads TGTGCCAGCAGCTTAAGGGGGACCGGGGAGCAGTACTTC. Its translation: CASSLRGTGEQYF.

This clone is medium-sized within its sample. The CDR3: CASSLEGGAKTQYF. The CDR3 DNA is TGTGCCAGCAGCTTGGAAGGGGGCGCAAAGACCCAGTACTTC. This chain connects TRBV7-2 to TRBJ2-5, with TRBD1 matching over 7 bases. The CDR3 runs 14 residues. Germline V gene lookup returns CDR1 SGHTA and CDR2 FQGNSA. The trim removed 3 bases at V and 6 bases at J, leaving 7 bases unmatched.

The J gene is TRBJ2-7, the V gene TRBV4-3, with 11 nucleotides matching TRBD2. V lost 1 base to trimming and J lost 5 bases; unmatched junction nucleotides: 4. This CDR3 is 15 amino acids long. CDR1 and CDR2 (germline): LGHNA, YSLEER. CDR3 DNA sequence: TGCGCCAGCAGCCAAGTTAGCGGGAGGGACGACGAGCAGTACTTC. It is translated as CASSQVSGRDDEQYF.

J is TRBJ2-1 and V is TRBV19; 12 bases are shared with TRBD2. CDR1 and CDR2 (germline): LNHDA, SQIVND (reference sequence). Germline trimming cut 8 bases from V and 5 bases from J; bases unmatched to any gene: 16. CDR3 size: 18 residues. CDR3 sequence (DNA): TGTGCCAGTCGTCACGTGGGGACTAGCGGGTTTAGGCACAATGAGCAGTTCTTC. This codes for CASRHVGTSGFRHNEQFF.

The chain links TRBV7-2 to TRBJ2-7, with D uncertain. V was pared by 1 base and J by 5 bases, with 15 bases between. Germline CDR1 reads SGHTA; CDR2 reads FQGNSA. CDR3 length: 15 residues. This CDR3 reads CASSLGGTPSDEQYF. The DNA of the CDR3 is TGTGCCAGCAGCTTAGGGGGAACCCCCAGCGACGAGCAGTACTTC.